This T cell receptor beta chain was sequenced during a study of Ad26.COV2.S vaccination and SARS-CoV-2 variants. The overall study: Donor had been placed in the Ad26.COV2.S arm of the COV1001 trial. Each vaccinee took Ad26.COV2.S intramuscularly, once or twice 56 days apart. Study-wide results and caveats: Spike-specific TCR breadth ran higher among vaccine recipients than placebo recipients.

With regard to this clone: Antigen unknown.

Stated treatment: around 19 received Ad26.COV2.S at low or high dose, single or two shots; about 5 received placebo; per-sample allocation not given. Specimens were obtained on day 63 following the first vaccine or placebo injection. An Ad26 vector was used to express Wuhan-strain SARS-CoV-2 spike as the vaccine. Libraries were prepared by immunoSEQ multiplex PCR; TCRdb keeps only in-frame clonotypes and omits some of them. The sample includes hundreds of thousands of clones, around 90% of them seen just once. Germline V lookup: CDR1 LNHDA, CDR2 SQIVND (reference sequence). This CDR3 is built from 14 residues. Trimming took 3 bases from V and 2 from J, leaving 11 bases between them.

This rearrangement joins TRBV19 to TRBJ2-7, with TRBD1 as a possible D gene (5 bases). The TCR comes from a person between 18 and 65 years old who received the Ad26.COV2.S COVID-19 vaccine or a placebo. The starting material was peripheral blood, obtained in a trial of Ad26.COV2.S vaccine versus placebo. The CDR3 sequence is CASSMGLDTYEQYF. In nucleotides, the CDR3 is TGTGCCAGTAGTATGGGGCTAGATACCTACGAGCAGTACTTC.